Presented here are 21 T cell receptor beta chains from one specimen sequenced in a study of lymphopenia after photon versus proton radiotherapy. The method was immunoSEQ multiplex PCR; TCRdb's version includes in-frame clones alone and lacks a portion of them. The sample lists tens of thousands of clones, 80% to 95% seen once, with roughly 15% in the top ten. The sequenced sample was peripheral blood, obtained from a patient treated with photon-based radiotherapy. These receptors originate from a man aged 55 to 70 with cholangiocarcinoma.

V is TRBV28 and J is TRBJ1-2; the D is unclear. The V end was cut by 5 bases, the J end by 8 bases, with 18 bases between. CDR1 MDHEN and CDR2 SYDVKM come from the germline V gene. This CDR3 has 14 residues. The CDR3 nucleotides are TGTGCCAGCAGTCCCCCCAGGCGTTTGGGGGGCTACACCTTC. As protein: CASSPPRRLGGYTF.

The V call is TRBV7-2, the J call TRBJ2-7, with TRBD1 matching 8 bases. The J segment lost 1 base and the V segment lost 0 bases, leaving 2 bases of the junction unmatched. CDR1 is SGHTA, CDR2 FQGNSA, per germline. CDR3 length: 15 amino acids. DNA for the CDR3: TGTGCCAGCAGCTTAGCCGGGACAGGATCCTACGAGCAGTACTTC. It encodes CASSLAGTGSYEQYF.

The count of this clone is one. The V gene is TRBV11-3, the J gene TRBJ2-1; D is perhaps TRBD2 (6 bases). V was cut by 0 bases and J by 1 base, with 7 bases left in between. From germline, CDR1 is SGHNT and CDR2 YENEEA. The CDR3 is 15 amino acids. CDR3 residues: CASSLEGGSYNEQFF. CDR3 in DNA: TGTGCCAGCAGCTTAGAGGGAGGTTCCTACAATGAGCAGTTCTTC. Full variable domain (outside the CDR3, taken from reference TRBV11-3 and TRBJ2-1): EAGVVQSPRYKIIEKKQPVAFWCNPISGHNTLYWYLQNLGQGPELLIRYENEEAVDDSQLPKDRFSAERLKGVDSTLKIQPAELGDSAVYLCASSLEGGSYNEQFFGPGTRLTVL.

The V call is TRBV28, the J call TRBJ1-1, with 7 bases lining up with TRBD1. The CDR3 is 12 residues long. Trimming removed 5 bases from V and 7 bases from J; junction bases left unmatched: 4. CDR1 is MDHEN and CDR2 is SYDVKM in the germline V gene. The CDR3 spells CASSERDSEAFF. In nucleotides, the CDR3 is TGTGCCAGCAGTGAACGGGACAGTGAAGCTTTCTTT.

The CDR3, as DNA: TGTGCCACCCTGGGAGCAACTAATGAAAAACTGTTTTTT. Protein product: CATLGATNEKLFF. The gene calls are TRBV10-3 and TRBJ1-4, with no clear D. The V end was cut by 10 bases, the J end by 0 bases, with 9 bases between. The CDR3 spans 13 residues. Germline V gives CDR1 ENHRY, CDR2 SYGVKD.

V is TRBV11-3 and J is TRBJ2-1, with D maybe TRBD1 (6 bases). The length of the CDR3 is 16 residues. Germline values: CDR1 SGHNT, CDR2 YENEEA. Trimming cost V 1 base and J 7 bases, with 17 bases left between them. The CDR3 DNA reads as TGTGCCAGCAGCTTAGTGGTCGGGGACATAACAAATGAGCAGTTCTTC. The encoded protein is CASSLVVGDITNEQFF. The variable domain in full, with the rest retrieved from reference TRBV11-3 and TRBJ2-1, is EAGVVQSPRYKIIEKKQPVAFWCNPISGHNTLYWYLQNLGQGPELLIRYENEEAVDDSQLPKDRFSAERLKGVDSTLKIQPAELGDSAVYLCASSLVVGDITNEQFFGPGTRLTVL.

This rearrangement joins TRBV27 to TRBJ1-1; D not certain. In germline, CDR1 is MNHEY, CDR2 SMNVEV (reference sequence). V was shortened by 6 bases and J by 11 bases, with 19 bases between the two germline ends. CDR3 size: 13 residues. This CDR3 reads CASRGMVEGNAFF. DNA for the CDR3: TGTGCCAGCAGGGGGATGGTGGAAGGGAACGCTTTCTTT.

This chain joins TRBV11-2 and TRBJ1-1; the D is unclear. Trimming took off 1 base at V and 1 base at J, with 10 bases between the two ends. Germline CDR1 SGHAT, CDR2 FQNNGV. This CDR3 region has 15 residues. The CDR3 DNA is TGTGCCAGCAGCTTAGTCCAGGAGTGGAACACTGAAGCTTTCTTT. It translates to CASSLVQEWNTEAFF.

V is TRBV7-2 and J is TRBJ1-3; TRBD1 matches 7 bases. Germline V CDR1 and CDR2: SGHTA, FQGNSA. V was clipped by 3 bases and J by 4 bases; unmatched bases: 9. This CDR3 is 16 amino acids long. The chain's CDR3 is CASSFAPGGSGNTIYF. Here the CDR3 DNA reads TGTGCCAGCAGCTTTGCGCCAGGGGGGTCAGGAAACACCATATATTTT.

The rearrangement uses TRBV6-5 and TRBJ1-1; D uncertain. Germline CDR1 is MNHEY and CDR2 is SVGAGI. Trimming stripped 0 bases from V and 2 bases from J, with 7 bases between. The CDR3 has 14 residues. CDR3 bases: TGTGCCAGCAGTTACTCGGTTATCAACACTGAAGCTTTCTTT. Residues: CASSYSVINTEAFF.

The rearrangement joins TRBV6-5 to TRBJ2-7, with 7 positions matching TRBD2. CDR3 size: 12 residues. Germline CDR1 reads MNHEY; CDR2 reads SVGAGI. J lost 2 bases, V lost 8 bases, and 3 bases had no gene match. DNA of the CDR3: TGTGCCAGCCGGGGAGGGACCTACGAGCAGTACTTC. The encoded protein is CASRGGTYEQYF.

This clone showed up just a few times. The chain uses TRBV13 and TRBJ2-1; 12 nucleotides align to TRBD2. This CDR3 contains 15 residues. The germline V gene has CDR1 PRHDT and CDR2 FYEKMQ (reference sequence). J lost 8 bases, V lost 3 bases, and 5 bases had no gene match. The CDR3 DNA follows: TGTGCCAGCAGCTTTCGACTAGCGGGAGTGGATGAGCAGTTCTTC. It is translated as CASSFRLAGVDEQFF.

The chain recombines TRBV6-5 with TRBJ2-3; D remains ambiguous. This CDR3 region has 15 residues. Trimming left V 5 bases short and J 4 bases short, with 16 bases between. From germline, CDR1 is MNHEY and CDR2 SVGAGI. CDR3 sequence reads: CASSQQLGMADTQYF. DNA for the CDR3: TGTGCCAGCAGTCAACAGCTCGGCATGGCAGATACGCAGTATTTT.

The chain employs TRBV5-1 and TRBJ2-3; 7 bases are shared with TRBD1. Unmatched junction bases numbered 8, after V lost 4 bases and J lost 6 bases. This CDR3 has 14 residues. The germline CDR1 and CDR2 sequences are SGHRS and YFSETQ. The CDR3 coding sequence is TGCGCCAGCAGCATAAGACAGGGTAGGGATACGCAGTATTTT. Encoded protein: CASSIRQGRDTQYF.

V gene TRBV6-5 combines with J gene TRBJ1-2, with D maybe TRBD1 (5 bases). The germline V gene encodes CDR1 MNHEY and CDR2 SVGAGI. The CDR3 extends over 14 amino acids. Between the trimmed V and J ends, which lost 6 bases and 5 bases, there was a span of 16 bases. The CDR3 here is CASSQASGLYGYTF. The DNA for the CDR3 is TGTGCCAGCAGCCAAGCTTCGGGACTGTATGGCTACACCTTC.

The V and J genes are TRBV7-8 and TRBJ2-7; D possibly corresponds to TRBD2 (6 bases). CDR3 length: 14 residues. The germline V and J ends were trimmed by 5 bases and 6 bases, with 17 bases remaining between them. Germline values: CDR1 SGHVS, CDR2 FQNEAQ. CDR3 sequence reads: CASSLPTGVPEQYF. CDR3 coding DNA: TGTGCCAGCAGCCTCCCCACGGGGGTGCCCGAGCAGTACTTC.

The rearrangement joins TRBV9 to TRBJ2-3; no clear D. The ends were cut back, 4 bases at V and 4 bases at J, with 13 bases in the middle. CDR1 is SGDLS and CDR2 is YYNGEE in the germline V gene. The CDR3 consists of 14 residues. For the CDR3, the DNA is TGTGCCAGCAGCCTAGGGCCCTTCGCAGATACGCAGTATTTT. Residues: CASSLGPFADTQYF. The whole variable domain, remainder taken from reference TRBV9 and TRBJ2-3, is DSGVTQTPKHLITATGQRVTLRCSPRSGDLSVYWYQQSLDQGLQFLIQYYNGEERAKGNILERFSAQQFPDLHSELNLSSLELGDSALYFCASSLGPFADTQYFGPGTRLTVL.

The genes are TRBV5-1 and TRBJ2-5; TRBD1 aligns across 11 bases. Germline V CDR1 and CDR2: SGHRS, YFSETQ. The CDR3 has 17 residues. The J segment lost 5 bases and the V segment lost 4 bases, leaving 13 bases of the junction unmatched. The chain's CDR3 is CASSRIRGQGAGETQYF. The DNA of the CDR3 is TGCGCCAGCAGCCGAATCCGCGGACAGGGGGCAGGGGAGACCCAGTACTTC.

The chain employs TRBV28 and TRBJ2-7, with D unresolved. Germline V CDR1 and CDR2: MDHEN, SYDVKM. The CDR3 consists of 13 residues. V was shortened by 5 bases and J by 3 bases, with 11 bases between the two germline ends. For the CDR3, the DNA is TGTGCCAGCAGTCCCGGTGGGATCTACGAGCAGTACTTC. Translation gives CASSPGGIYEQYF.

The chain has TRBV5-6 and TRBJ1-2, with 10 bases matching TRBD1. Trimming cost V 3 bases and J 8 bases; bases outside gene matches: 4. The CDR3 totals 13 residues. CDR1 is SGHDT, CDR2 YYEEEE, per germline. The DNA for the CDR3 is TGTGCCAGCAGCTCCGGGACAGGGGTAGGCTACACCTTC. It translates to CASSSGTGVGYTF. The variable domain in full, completed from reference TRBV5-6 and TRBJ1-2, reads DAGVTQSPTHLIKTRGQQVTLRCSPKSGHDTVSWYQQALGQGPQFIFQYYEEEERQRGNFPDRFSGHQFPNYSSELNVNALLLGDSALYLCASSSGTGVGYTFGSGTRLTVV.

This clone was observed a single time. The chain uses TRBV7-9 and TRBJ2-1; D is tentatively TRBD1 or TRBD2 (5 bases each). CDR1 and CDR2 from the germline V gene are SEHNR and FQNEAQ (reference sequence). V lost 5 bases and J 4 bases, leaving 12 bases between the germline ends. The CDR3 extends over 14 amino acids. Here the CDR3 DNA reads TGTGCCAGCAGCACCGGGACGGTGTACAATGAGCAGTTCTTC. Protein product: CASSTGTVYNEQFF.